This TCR beta chain derives from a study of molecular identifiers for immune sequencing clone quantification. On the study more broadly: RNA from around 20,000 or 100,000 naive CD8 cells was split five ways in replicates, with four sequenced. Regarding the study as a whole: In CMV-specific effectors, clones above 20 copies held over 98% of molecules; naive, under 1%.

This clonotype has a count of ten or more. Its antigen is unknown. Previously described methods and listed TCR primers were employed for the bulk TCR libraries. A single record per CDR3 protein comes from TCRdb applying MiXCR to the PCR reads. The table lists a few hundred thousand distinct CDR3 sequences, 20% to 25% of them singletons. CDR3 length: 14 residues. Trimming pared 3 bases from V and 4 bases from J, leaving 12 bases between. Germline values: CDR1 MNHEY, CDR2 SVGEGT. Naive CD8 T cell sorting was performed on the CD8+CD4-CCR7+CD45RA+ phenotype. Sequencing was done on a sample of naive CD8+ T cells from blood, with Jurkat cell RNA spiked in. Subset reported: FACS-sorted CD8+CD4-CCR7+CD45RA+ naive T cells. The receptor was isolated from a human donor in good health. Some libraries in this study had Jurkat cell RNA spiked in. V gene TRBV6-2 or TRBV6-3 combines with J gene TRBJ1-1; perhaps TRBD1 as D (5 bases). Written as DNA, the CDR3 is TGTGCCAGCAGTTATTATGGGGGATCCACTGAAGCTTTCTTT. Translation: CASSYYGGSTEAFF.